One sample yielded the 18 T cell receptor beta chains listed below, sequenced in a study of T cell repertoires in cytomegalovirus infection. In TCRdb, the reads were re-called with MiXCR into one record per CDR3 protein. The sample contains hundreds of thousands of distinct CDR3 sequences, around 35% of which appear only once. These TCRs are of unknown antigen specificity. Sequencing used cultured PBMCs, obtained from culture after CMV antigen stimulation. These TCRs come from a human donor in good health (CMV status not recorded). Some clones in this sample may be carry-over from other donors' samples.

The genes are TRBV5-5 and TRBJ1-2; D unclear. Between the trimmed V and J ends, which lost 0 bases and 4 bases, there was a span of 10 bases. CDR3 size: 14 residues. CDR1 is SGHKS, CDR2 YYEKEE, per germline (reference sequence). The CDR3 region has the DNA TGTGCCAGCAGCTTGGACCGGATCGCCTATGGCTACACCTTC. Its translation: CASSLDRIAYGYTF.

This chain links TRBV20-1 with TRBJ2-1; 9 bases match TRBD2. The CDR3 runs to 15 residues. Germline CDR1 is DFQATT and CDR2 is SNEGSKA (reference sequence). V was clipped by 0 bases and J by 9 bases; unmatched bases: 9. The DNA for the CDR3 is TGCAGTGCTAGAGATTCCGGGACTAGCCTCACTGAGCAGTTCTTC. It codes for CSARDSGTSLTEQFF.

The V gene is TRBV7-9, the J gene TRBJ2-3; 11 nucleotides match TRBD2. J gave up 6 bases and V 4 bases, and 6 bases lay outside the gene matches. The CDR3 has 15 amino acids. Germline CDR1 reads SEHNR; CDR2 reads FQNEAQ (reference sequence). CDR3 sequence reads: CASSSSGRHQDTQYF. The CDR3 nucleotides are TGTGCCAGCAGCTCTAGCGGGAGGCATCAGGATACGCAGTATTTT.

V and J are TRBV6-2 or TRBV6-3 and TRBJ2-3; TRBD2 matches at 11 bases. The CDR3 covers 20 residues. Germline-derived CDR1 and CDR2 are MNHEY and SVGEGT. The junction had 23 bases not matched to a gene; V was cut back by 9 bases and J by 3 bases. The CDR3 region is CARLGRVAGGPHGRTDTQYF. The CDR3, as DNA: TGTGCCAGACTCGGCAGAGTAGCGGGAGGGCCCCACGGGAGGACAGATACGCAGTATTTT.

This sequence joins TRBV7-8 and TRBJ2-1; D gene uncertain. V was cut by 6 bases and J by 7 bases, with 19 bases left in between. Looked up from germline, CDR1 is SGHVS and CDR2 is FQNEAQ. The CDR3 has 15 amino acids. CDR3 sequence (DNA): TGTGCCAGCAGGGCCACCAGACTGGGCCAGAATGAGCAGTTCTTC. This codes for CASRATRLGQNEQFF.

This clonotype has just a few counts. The V and J genes are TRBV5-4 and TRBJ2-6; 7 bases are a match to TRBD2. The CDR3 sequence is 16 residues long. J was trimmed by 4 bases and V by 4 bases; bases with no gene match: 8. The germline CDR1 and CDR2 sequences are SGHNT and YYREEE (reference sequence). CDR3 sequence reads: CASSPVGGSGANVLTF. CDR3 nucleotides: TGTGCCAGCAGCCCCGTGGGGGGGTCCGGGGCCAACGTCCTGACTTTC.

Many counts were recorded for this clonotype. The chain has TRBV28 and TRBJ1-4; possibly TRBD1 for D (6 bases). The germline gives CDR1 MDHEN, CDR2 SYDVKM. CDR3 length: 15 amino acids. The V end lost 1 base, the J end lost 7 bases, and 13 bases lay between the germline ends. CDR3 DNA sequence: TGTGCCAGCAGTTTATCGGCAGGGGCTTTTGAAAAACTGTTTTTT. Amino acid sequence: CASSLSAGAFEKLFF.

This clonotype was observed a few times. This chain links TRBV20-1 with TRBJ1-1; D is possibly TRBD1 (5 bases). V lost 6 bases and J lost 1, with 15 bases in between. The CDR3 spans 14 residues. CDR1 and CDR2 (germline): DFQATT, SNEGSKA (reference sequence). The CDR3 DNA reads TGCAGTGCCGATGAAGAGGGGCGGAACACTGAAGCTTTCTTT. Protein product: CSADEEGRNTEAFF.

This clonotype was seen just once. The V gene is TRBV12-3 or TRBV12-4, the J gene TRBJ1-6; D is undetermined. V lost 4 bases, J lost 14 bases, and 9 bases lay in between. The CDR3 consists of 11 residues. The chain's CDR3 is CASSSTAALHF. DNA for the CDR3: TGTGCCAGCAGTTCAACAGCGGCCCTCCACTTT.

This clonotype has more than one count but fewer than ten. The genes are TRBV3-1 and TRBJ2-1; a weak D match, TRBD2 (5 bases). V lost 4 bases, J lost 4 bases, and 14 bases lay in between. There are 15 residues in the CDR3. Per the germline V gene, CDR1 is LGHDT and CDR2 is YNNKEL (reference sequence). CDR3 DNA sequence: TGTGCCAGCAGCCCTGGGAGATGGGGTTACAATGAGCAGTTCTTC. Translating it yields CASSPGRWGYNEQFF.

This clonotype showed up just a few times. The rearrangement links TRBV19 to TRBJ2-1, with TRBD2 identical over 8 bases. V shed 7 bases, J shed 8 bases, and the junction held 16 bases outside the gene matches. This CDR3 comprises 16 residues. Per germline, CDR1 LNHDA and CDR2 SQIVND (reference sequence). CDR3 sequence (DNA): TGTGCCAGTATGTTTAAAAGCGGGAGTGTCCGGGATGAGCAGTTCTTC. This codes for CASMFKSGSVRDEQFF.

The rearrangement links TRBV11-2 to TRBJ1-5; the D is unclear. V was trimmed by 4 bases and J by 3 bases, leaving 7 bases between them. The CDR3 is 13 amino acids. Germline lookup yields CDR1 SGHAT and CDR2 FQNNGV. CDR3 sequence reads: CASSWTNNQPQHF. In DNA form, the CDR3 reads TGTGCCAGCAGCTGGACCAACAATCAGCCCCAGCATTTT. The whole variable domain, filled in from reference TRBV11-2 and TRBJ1-5, reads EAGVAQSPRYKIIEKRQSVAFWCNPISGHATLYWYQQILGQGPKLLIQFQNNGVVDDSQLPKDRFSAERLKGVDSTLKIQPAKLEDSAVYLCASSWTNNQPQHFGDGTRLSIL.

CDR3 region: CSARDYGSEQYF. The CDR3 DNA reads TGCAGTGCTAGAGATTACGGGAGCGAGCAGTACTTC. The chain links TRBV20-1 to TRBJ2-7; a possible D gene is TRBD2 (6 bases). V was clipped by 0 bases and J by 6 bases, with 9 bases between them. CDR1 DFQATT and CDR2 SNEGSKA come from the germline V gene (reference sequence). The CDR3 totals 12 residues.

This clonotype has just a few counts. The chain is built from TRBV7-3 and TRBJ2-1; D is unclear. The CDR3 runs 13 residues. The germline gives CDR1 SGHTA, CDR2 FQGTGA. V was clipped by 1 base and J by 7 bases, with 8 bases between them. The CDR3 sequence: CASSLSRWNEQFF. CDR3 in DNA: TGTGCCAGCAGCTTAAGCAGATGGAATGAGCAGTTCTTC.

Only a few counts were recorded for this clonotype. This chain connects TRBV5-1 to TRBJ1-1; D ambiguous. CDR1 SGHRS and CDR2 YFSETQ come from the germline V gene. Deletions cut 1 base from V and 1 base from J, with 14 bases between. The CDR3 has 16 residues. This CDR3 reads CASSLTGTRGNTEAFF. CDR3 DNA sequence: TGCGCCAGCAGCTTGACGGGAACCCGGGGGAACACTGAAGCTTTCTTT.

The V and J genes are TRBV19 and TRBJ2-7; the D gene is possibly TRBD1 (6 bases). This CDR3 is 13 amino acids long. The V gene lost 5 bases and the J gene lost 3 bases, with 11 bases spanning the gap. Looked up from germline, CDR1 is LNHDA and CDR2 is SQIVND (reference sequence). CDR3 nucleotides: TGTGCCAGTAGTCACGGCAGGGGCTACGAGCAGTACTTC. It encodes CASSHGRGYEQYF. The full variable domain, with the rest looked up from reference TRBV19 and TRBJ2-7, is DGGITQSPKYLFRKEGQNVTLSCEQNLNHDAMYWYRQDPGQGLRLIYYSQIVNDFQKGDIAEGYSVSREKKESFPLTVTSAQKNPTAFYLCASSHGRGYEQYFGPGTRLTVT.

This chain joins TRBV27 and TRBJ1-6; D remains ambiguous. The V gene lost 3 bases and the J gene lost 0 bases, with 15 bases spanning the gap. CDR3 length: 18 residues. The V gene's germline CDR1 is MNHEY and CDR2 SMNVEV (reference sequence). This CDR3 is CASSFYVTTSSYNSPLHF. CDR3 in DNA: TGTGCCAGCAGTTTTTACGTCACAACGAGCTCCTATAATTCACCCCTCCACTTT.

This clonotype has a count of ten or more. This chain links TRBV7-2 with TRBJ1-6; D may be TRBD1 (5 bases). The CDR3 has 15 residues. V was shortened by 1 base and J by 9 bases, with 13 bases between the two germline ends. Germline CDR1 is SGHTA and CDR2 is FQGNSA. CDR3 in amino acids: CASSLVAGSGSPLHF. CDR3 sequence (DNA): TGTGCCAGCAGCTTAGTGGCAGGGTCAGGTTCACCCCTCCACTTT.